This entry describes one T cell receptor (beta chain). The germline V and J ends were trimmed by 1 base and 5 bases, with 9 bases remaining between them. CDR3 length equals 14 residues. The germline V gene encodes CDR1 LNHNV and CDR2 YYDKDF (reference sequence). This sample was taken from a study of blood T cell repertoires in COVID-19. Study information: COVID-19 samples collected from the United States, Italy and Spain covered acute and convalescent phases. PBMCs, B-cell-depleted T cells, or T cells were the source of the cDNA or gDNA that made up the material.

Measured with immunoSEQ multiplex PCR; TCRdb has only the in-frame clones, and not every one. Here the sample spans 140,000 to 150,000 clones, 85% to 90% being singletons. The chain uses TRBV15 and TRBJ1-5, with D possibly matching TRBD1 (5 bases). Sequenced input: peripheral blood. This receptor was identified in a man aged 55 to 70 with active or convalescent COVID-19. In DNA, the CDR3 is TGTGCCACCAGCAGAGGCCAAGGGGATCAGCCCCAGCATTTT. The encoded protein is CATSRGQGDQPQHF.